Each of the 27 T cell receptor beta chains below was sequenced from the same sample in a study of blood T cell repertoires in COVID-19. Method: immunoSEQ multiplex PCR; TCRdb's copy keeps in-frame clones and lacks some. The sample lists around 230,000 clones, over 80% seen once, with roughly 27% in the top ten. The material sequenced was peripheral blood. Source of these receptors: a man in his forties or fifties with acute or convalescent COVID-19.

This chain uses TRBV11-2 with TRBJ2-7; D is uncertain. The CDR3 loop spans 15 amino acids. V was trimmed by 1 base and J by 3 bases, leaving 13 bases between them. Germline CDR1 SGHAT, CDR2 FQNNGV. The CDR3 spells CASSLVGRGDYEQYF. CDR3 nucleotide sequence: TGTGCCAGCAGCTTAGTCGGCAGAGGTGACTACGAGCAGTACTTC.

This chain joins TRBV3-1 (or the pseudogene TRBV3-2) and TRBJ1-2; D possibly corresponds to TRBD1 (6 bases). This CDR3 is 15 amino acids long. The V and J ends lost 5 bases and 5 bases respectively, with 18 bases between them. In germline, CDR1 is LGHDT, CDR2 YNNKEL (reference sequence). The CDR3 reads CASSDVSRGAYGYTF. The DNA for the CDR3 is TGTGCCAGCAGCGATGTGTCCAGGGGAGCTTATGGCTACACCTTC.

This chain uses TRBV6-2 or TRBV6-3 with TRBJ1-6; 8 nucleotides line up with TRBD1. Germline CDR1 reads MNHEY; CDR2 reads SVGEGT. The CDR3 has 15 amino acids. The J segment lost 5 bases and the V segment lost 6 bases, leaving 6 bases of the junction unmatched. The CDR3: CASSPTGGDNSPLHF. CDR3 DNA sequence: TGTGCCAGCAGCCCTACAGGGGGAGATAATTCACCCCTCCACTTT.

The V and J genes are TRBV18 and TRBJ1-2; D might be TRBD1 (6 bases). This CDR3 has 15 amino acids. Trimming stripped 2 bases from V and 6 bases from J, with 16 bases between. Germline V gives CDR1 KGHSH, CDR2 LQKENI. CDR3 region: CASSPVRGARNGYTF. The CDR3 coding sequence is TGTGCCAGCTCACCAGTTCGGGGGGCAAGGAATGGCTACACCTTC.

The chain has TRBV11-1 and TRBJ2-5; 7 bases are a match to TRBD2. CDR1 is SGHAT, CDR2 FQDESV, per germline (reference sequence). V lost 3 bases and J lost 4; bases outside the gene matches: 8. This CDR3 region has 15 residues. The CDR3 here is CASSFNAGALETQYF. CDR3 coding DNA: TGTGCCAGCAGCTTTAATGCGGGAGCGTTAGAGACCCAGTACTTC.

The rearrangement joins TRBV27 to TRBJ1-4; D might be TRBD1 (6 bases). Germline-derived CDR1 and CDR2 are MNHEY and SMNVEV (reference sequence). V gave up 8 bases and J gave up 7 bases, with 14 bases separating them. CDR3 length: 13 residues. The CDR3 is CASRHQGSEKLFF. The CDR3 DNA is TGTGCCAGCCGTCACCAGGGGAGTGAAAAACTGTTTTTT.

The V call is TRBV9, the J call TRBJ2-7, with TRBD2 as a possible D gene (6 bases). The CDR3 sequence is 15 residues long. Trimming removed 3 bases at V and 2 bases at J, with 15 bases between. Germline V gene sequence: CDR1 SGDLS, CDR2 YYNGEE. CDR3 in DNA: TGTGCCAGCAGCGCCCGAGCTAGCGTTACCTACGAGCAGTACTTC. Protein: CASSARASVTYEQYF.

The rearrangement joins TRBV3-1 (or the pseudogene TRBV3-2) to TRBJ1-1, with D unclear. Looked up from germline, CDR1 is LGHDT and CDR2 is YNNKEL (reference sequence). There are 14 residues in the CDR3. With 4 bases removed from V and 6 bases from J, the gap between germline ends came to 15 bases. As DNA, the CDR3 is TGTGCCAGCAGCCCCTATCGGGGTGGGGCTGAAGCTTTCTTT. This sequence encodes CASSPYRGGAEAFF.

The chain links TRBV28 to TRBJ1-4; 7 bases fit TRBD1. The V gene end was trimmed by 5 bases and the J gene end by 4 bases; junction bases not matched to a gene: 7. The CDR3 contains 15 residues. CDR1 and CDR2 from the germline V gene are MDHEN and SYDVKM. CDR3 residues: CASSPSGTVNEKLFF. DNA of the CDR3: TGTGCCAGCAGTCCCTCCGGGACAGTTAATGAAAAACTGTTTTTT.

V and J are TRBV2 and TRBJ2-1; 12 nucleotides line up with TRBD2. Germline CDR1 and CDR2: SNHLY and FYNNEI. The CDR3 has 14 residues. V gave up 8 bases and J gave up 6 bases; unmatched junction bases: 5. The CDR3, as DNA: TGTGCCAGCTTAGGACTAGCGGGAACCAATGAGCAGTTCTTC. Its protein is CASLGLAGTNEQFF.

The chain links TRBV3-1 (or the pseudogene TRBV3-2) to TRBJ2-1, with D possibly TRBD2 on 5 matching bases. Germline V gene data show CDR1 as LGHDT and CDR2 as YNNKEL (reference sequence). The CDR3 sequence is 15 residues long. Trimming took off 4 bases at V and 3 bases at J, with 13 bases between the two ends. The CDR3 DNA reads TGTGCCAGCAGCCCAGAAAGGACTGGCTACAATGAGCAGTTCTTC. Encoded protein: CASSPERTGYNEQFF.

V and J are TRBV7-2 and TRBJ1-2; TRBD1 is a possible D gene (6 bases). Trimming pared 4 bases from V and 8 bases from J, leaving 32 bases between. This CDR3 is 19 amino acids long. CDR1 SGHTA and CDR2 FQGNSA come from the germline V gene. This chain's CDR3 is CASSSIGGPKRTASRGYTF. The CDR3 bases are TGTGCCAGCAGCTCGATTGGGGGCCCGAAACGGACAGCCTCGAGAGGCTACACCTTC.

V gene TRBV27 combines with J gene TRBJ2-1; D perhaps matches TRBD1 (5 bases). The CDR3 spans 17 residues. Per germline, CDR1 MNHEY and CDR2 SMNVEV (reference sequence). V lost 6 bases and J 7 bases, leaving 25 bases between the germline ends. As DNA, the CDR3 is TGTGCCAGCAGCCTAACATACAGGTTGCCCCTACAAAATGAGCAGTTCTTC. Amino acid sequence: CASSLTYRLPLQNEQFF.

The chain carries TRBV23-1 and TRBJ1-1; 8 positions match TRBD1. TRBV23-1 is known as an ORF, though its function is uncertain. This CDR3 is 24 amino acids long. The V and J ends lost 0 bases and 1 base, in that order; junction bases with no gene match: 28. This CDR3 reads CASSQSGWGQVRFTGSERNTEAFF. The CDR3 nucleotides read TGCGCCAGCAGTCAATCTGGATGGGGACAGGTTCGATTTACAGGGTCGGAAAGGAACACTGAAGCTTTCTTT.

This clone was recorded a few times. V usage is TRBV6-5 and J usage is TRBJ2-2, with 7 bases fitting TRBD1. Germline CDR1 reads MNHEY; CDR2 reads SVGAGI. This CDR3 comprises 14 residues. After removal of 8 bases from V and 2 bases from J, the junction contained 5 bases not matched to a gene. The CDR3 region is CASRDRRNTGELFF. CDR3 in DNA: TGTGCCAGCCGGGACAGAAGAAACACCGGGGAGCTGTTTTTT.

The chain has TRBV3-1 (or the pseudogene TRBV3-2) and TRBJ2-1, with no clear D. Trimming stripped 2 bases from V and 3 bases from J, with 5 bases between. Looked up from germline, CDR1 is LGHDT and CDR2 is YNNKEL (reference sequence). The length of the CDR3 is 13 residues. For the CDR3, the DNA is TGTGCCAGCAGCCAACGTAGCTACAATGAGCAGTTCTTC. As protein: CASSQRSYNEQFF.

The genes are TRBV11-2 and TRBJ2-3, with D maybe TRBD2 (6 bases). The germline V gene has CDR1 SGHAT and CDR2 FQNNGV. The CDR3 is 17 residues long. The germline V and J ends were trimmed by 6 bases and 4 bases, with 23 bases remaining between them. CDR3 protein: CASSQRGGSHVPDTQYF. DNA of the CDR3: TGTGCCAGCAGTCAACGGGGAGGAAGTCATGTCCCAGATACGCAGTATTTT. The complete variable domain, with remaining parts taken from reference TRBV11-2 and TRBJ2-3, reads EAGVAQSPRYKIIEKRQSVAFWCNPISGHATLYWYQQILGQGPKLLIQFQNNGVVDDSQLPKDRFSAERLKGVDSTLKIQPAKLEDSAVYLCASSQRGGSHVPDTQYFGPGTRLTVL.

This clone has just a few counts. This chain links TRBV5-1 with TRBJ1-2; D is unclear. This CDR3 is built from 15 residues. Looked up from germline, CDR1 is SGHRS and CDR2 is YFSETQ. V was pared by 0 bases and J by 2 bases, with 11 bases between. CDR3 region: CASSLGPGMNYGYTF. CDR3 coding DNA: TGCGCCAGCAGCTTGGGGCCGGGTATGAACTATGGCTACACCTTC.

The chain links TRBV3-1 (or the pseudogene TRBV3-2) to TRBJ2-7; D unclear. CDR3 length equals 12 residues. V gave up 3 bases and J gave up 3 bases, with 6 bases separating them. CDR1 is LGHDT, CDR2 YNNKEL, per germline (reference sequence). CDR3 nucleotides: TGTGCCAGCAGCCAGTTCAACTACGAGCAGTACTTC. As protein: CASSQFNYEQYF.

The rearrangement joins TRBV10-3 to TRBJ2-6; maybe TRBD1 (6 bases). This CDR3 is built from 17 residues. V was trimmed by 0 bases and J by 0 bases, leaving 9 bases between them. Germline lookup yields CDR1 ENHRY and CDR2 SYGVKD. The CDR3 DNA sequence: TGTGCCATCAGTGAGTCTCCACAGGGCTCTGGGGCCAACGTCCTGACTTTC. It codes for CAISESPQGSGANVLTF.

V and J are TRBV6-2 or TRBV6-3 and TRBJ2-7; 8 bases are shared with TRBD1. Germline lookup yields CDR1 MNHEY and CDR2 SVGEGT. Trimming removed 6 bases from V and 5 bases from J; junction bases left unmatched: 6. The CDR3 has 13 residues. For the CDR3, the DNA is TGTGCCAGCAGGCCTCAGACAGGGGACGAGCAGTACTTC. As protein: CASRPQTGDEQYF.

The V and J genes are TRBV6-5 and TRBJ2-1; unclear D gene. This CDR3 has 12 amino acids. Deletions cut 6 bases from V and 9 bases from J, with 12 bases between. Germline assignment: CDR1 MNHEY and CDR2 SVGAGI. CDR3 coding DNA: TGTGCCAGCAGCGCTATGGAGATTGAGCAGTTCTTC. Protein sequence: CASSAMEIEQFF.

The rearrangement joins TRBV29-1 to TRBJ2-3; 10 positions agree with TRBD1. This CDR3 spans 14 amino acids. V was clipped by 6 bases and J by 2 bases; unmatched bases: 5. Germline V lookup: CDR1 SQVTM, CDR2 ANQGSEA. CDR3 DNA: TGCAGCGTGCGACAGGGGGCCTACACAGATACGCAGTATTTT. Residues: CSVRQGAYTDTQYF.

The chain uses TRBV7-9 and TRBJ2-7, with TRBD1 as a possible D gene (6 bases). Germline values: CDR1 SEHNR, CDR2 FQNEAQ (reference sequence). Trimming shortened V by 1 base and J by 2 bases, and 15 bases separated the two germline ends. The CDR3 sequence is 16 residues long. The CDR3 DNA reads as TGTGCCAGCAGCTTAGAACAGGGATTTTCCCCCTACGAGCAGTACTTC. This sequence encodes CASSLEQGFSPYEQYF.

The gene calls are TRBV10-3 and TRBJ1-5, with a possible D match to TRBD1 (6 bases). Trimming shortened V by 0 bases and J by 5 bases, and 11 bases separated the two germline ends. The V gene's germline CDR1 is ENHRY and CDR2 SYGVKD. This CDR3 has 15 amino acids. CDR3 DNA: TGTGCCATCAGTGAGTCGAGAGGGGGTGATCAGCCCCAGCATTTT. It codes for CAISESRGGDQPQHF.

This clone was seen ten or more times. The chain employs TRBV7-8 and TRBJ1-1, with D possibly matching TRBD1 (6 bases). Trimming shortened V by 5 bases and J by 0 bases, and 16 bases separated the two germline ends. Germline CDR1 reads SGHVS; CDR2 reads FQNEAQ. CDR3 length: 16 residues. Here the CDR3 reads CASSPWTAVMNTEAFF. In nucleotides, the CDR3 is TGTGCCAGCAGCCCATGGACAGCGGTCATGAACACTGAAGCTTTCTTT.

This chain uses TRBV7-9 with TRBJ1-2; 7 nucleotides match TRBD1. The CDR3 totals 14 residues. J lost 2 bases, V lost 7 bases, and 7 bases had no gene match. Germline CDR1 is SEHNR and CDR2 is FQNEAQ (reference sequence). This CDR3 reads CASTTSDRNYGYTF. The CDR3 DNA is TGTGCCAGCACCACGTCGGACAGGAACTATGGCTACACCTTC.